What follows describes a single T cell receptor (beta chain). Source study methods: Amplifying reference gene primers gave estimates of nucleated cell counts. Sequenced by immunoSEQ multiplex PCR; TCRdb stores in-frame clones only, minus some. Clonal size and the V and J genes are those of that table, whereas D and trimming came from the DNA. This sample has tens of thousands of clones, with about 70% found just once. This record comes from a study of blood T cell repertoires in COVID-19. Overall study context: Sites in the United States, Italy and Spain provided acute and convalescent COVID-19 samples. PBMCs, B-cell-depleted T cells, or T cells were the source of the cDNA or gDNA that made up the material.

CDR3 length: 15 amino acids. V was pared by 6 bases and J by 3 bases, with 9 bases of the junction left unmatched. Germline V lookup: CDR1 MNHEY, CDR2 SVGAGI. Sequenced material: peripheral blood. V usage is TRBV6-5 and J usage is TRBJ1-1; the match to TRBD1 covers 8 bases. The receptor comes from a human donor in a cohort sampled during active COVID-19. Here the CDR3 reads CASSPRNRGDTEAFF. The CDR3, as DNA: TGTGCCAGCAGCCCCAGAAACAGGGGGGACACTGAAGCTTTCTTT.